This T cell receptor beta chain was documented in a study of blood T cells in healthy people across ages. Germline V CDR1 and CDR2: SGHRS, YFSETQ. V lost 9 bases, J lost 3 bases, and 19 bases lay in between. The length of the CDR3 is 14 residues. Total RNA, at least 5 micrograms per sample, was extracted from PBMCs. The authors ran a second PCR of about 6 to 12 cycles using a sample-barcoded 5' primer and a J-beta primer mix. All cDNA molecules were each tagged by a template-switch adaptor with 12 random nucleotides. TCRdb analysed the 5' RACE reads with MiXCR anew, one entry per CDR3 protein. The repertoire holds around 800,000 distinct CDR3 sequences, with about 55% as singletons.

The rearrangement links TRBV5-1 to TRBJ2-7; perhaps D is TRBD1 or TRBD2 (6 bases each). This sequence originates from a man aged 80 or over in good health. Sample: blood. CDR3 in amino acids: CATRRDWDNYEQYF. The DNA for the CDR3 is TGCGCCACGCGAAGGGACTGGGACAACTACGAGCAGTACTTC.